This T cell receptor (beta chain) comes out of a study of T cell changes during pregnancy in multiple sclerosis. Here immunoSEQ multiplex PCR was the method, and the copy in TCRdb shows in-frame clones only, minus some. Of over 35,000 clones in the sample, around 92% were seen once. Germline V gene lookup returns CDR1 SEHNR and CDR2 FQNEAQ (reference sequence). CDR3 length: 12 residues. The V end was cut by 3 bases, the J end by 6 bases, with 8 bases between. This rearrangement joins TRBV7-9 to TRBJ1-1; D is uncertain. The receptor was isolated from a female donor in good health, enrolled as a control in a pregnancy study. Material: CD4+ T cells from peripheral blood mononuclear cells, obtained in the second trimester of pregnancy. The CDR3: CASSFSSAEAFF. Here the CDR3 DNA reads TGTGCCAGCAGCTTTTCGTCAGCTGAAGCTTTCTTT.